Sequencing of this T cell receptor beta chain was carried out in a study of blood T cell repertoires in COVID-19. Profiling relied on immunoSEQ multiplex PCR, and the TCRdb table lists in-frame clones only, not all of them. The data contain 200,000 to 300,000 clones, roughly 91% of them singletons. This CDR3 has 16 amino acids. Germline assignment: CDR1 PRHDT and CDR2 FYEKMQ (reference sequence). V was pared by 5 bases and J by 3 bases, with 10 bases of the junction left unmatched. The study recruited people aged roughly 18 to 100 years across about two dozen US areas. Sequenced input: PBMCs or T cells enriched from blood (not recorded which). The TCR originated in a woman in her 30s who had recovered from COVID-19. The V call is TRBV13, the J call TRBJ1-2, with 9 bases that match TRBD1. The CDR3 protein is CASSLFNRGLDYGYTF. The CDR3 nucleotides are TGTGCCAGCAGCCTATTTAACAGGGGGCTTGACTATGGCTACACCTTC.